Following are 15 T cell receptor beta chains from one sample sequenced in a study of T cell responses to AZD1222 COVID-19 vaccine. The protocol was immunoSEQ multiplex PCR, while the TCRdb copy is restricted to in-frame clones and leaves out a portion. This sample has 130,000 or so clones, with around 89% found just once. Sample: peripheral blood, taken on day 0 of MenACWY control vaccination. The receptors here all came from an adult in good health.

The chain links TRBV3-1 (or the pseudogene TRBV3-2) to TRBJ1-2; tentative D call: TRBD1 (6 bases). This CDR3 has 15 amino acids. The V end was cut by 0 bases, the J end by 8 bases, with 16 bases between. The V gene's germline CDR1 is LGHDT and CDR2 YNNKEL (reference sequence). Here the CDR3 DNA reads TGTGCCAGCAGCCAAGATTGGGGGCAAGTCGGCGGCTACACCTTC. Its translation: CASSQDWGQVGGYTF.

A word on this clone: Other DNA sequences in the sample encode the same CDR3. The chain recombines TRBV27 with TRBJ2-5; weak D call: TRBD1 (6 bases). The V gene's germline CDR1 is MNHEY and CDR2 SMNVEV (reference sequence). This CDR3 comprises 13 residues. The V end was cut by 4 bases, the J end by 5 bases, with 11 bases between. This CDR3 is CASSSRGRETQYF. The CDR3 DNA sequence: TGTGCCAGCAGTTCCAGGGGCAGGGAGACCCAGTACTTC.

This clone was seen only once. The gene calls are TRBV9 and TRBJ2-1, with D hard to call. V gave up 0 bases and J gave up 4 bases, with 8 bases separating them. CDR1 is SGDLS, CDR2 YYNGEE, per germline. The CDR3 is 14 residues long. In DNA, the CDR3 is TGTGCCAGCAGCGTAGTTACGGCATACAATGAGCAGTTCTTC. It yields the protein CASSVVTAYNEQFF.

V gene TRBV4-2 combines with J gene TRBJ2-3, with D hard to call. V was pared by 1 base and J by 0 bases, with 14 bases between. The CDR3 extends over 17 amino acids. Germline V gives CDR1 LGHNA, CDR2 YNFKEQ. CDR3 DNA sequence: TGTGCCAGCAGCCAAGTCGTTCAGGATGTGAGCACAGATACGCAGTATTTT. It specifies CASSQVVQDVSTDTQYF.

This sequence joins TRBV18 and TRBJ1-1, with D perhaps TRBD1 (5 bases). There are 12 residues in the CDR3. CDR1 is KGHSH and CDR2 is LQKENI in the germline V gene. Trimming stripped 4 bases from V and 7 bases from J, with 10 bases between. The CDR3 region has the DNA TGTGCCAGCTCACAGTACAGGAATGAAGCTTTCTTT. This encodes CASSQYRNEAFF. Using reference TRBV18 and TRBJ1-1 for the parts outside the CDR3, the full variable domain is NAGVMQNPRHLVRRRGQEARLRCSPMKGHSHVYWYRQLPEEGLKFMVYLQKENIIDESGMPKERFSAEFPKEGPSILRIQQVVRGDSAAYFCASSQYRNEAFFGQGTRLTVV.

This sequence joins TRBV27 and TRBJ1-5; unclear D gene. The CDR3 is made up of 16 amino acids. Germline V gene sequence: CDR1 MNHEY, CDR2 SMNVEV (reference sequence). The V gene lost 0 bases and the J gene lost 1 base, with 10 bases spanning the gap. Here the CDR3 DNA reads TGTGCCAGCAGTTTATCAAGCAGTCACAGCAATCAGCCCCAGCATTTT. Translation: CASSLSSSHSNQPQHF.

The rearrangement uses TRBV5-1 and TRBJ2-1, with D perhaps matching TRBD2 (6 bases). The V gene's germline CDR1 is SGHRS and CDR2 YFSETQ. V lost 3 bases and J 2 bases, leaving 9 bases between the germline ends. This CDR3 has 14 amino acids. The chain's CDR3 is CASSWDSTYNEQFF. CDR3 nucleotides: TGCGCCAGCAGCTGGGACTCGACCTACAATGAGCAGTTCTTC.

The rearrangement links TRBV25-1 to TRBJ2-5, with 7 bases lining up with TRBD1. Trimming cost V 2 bases and J 5 bases; bases outside gene matches: 8. CDR3 length: 15 residues. Germline CDR1 MGHDK, CDR2 SYGVNS. CDR3 amino acids: CASSEDRANGETQYF. The CDR3 DNA sequence: TGTGCCAGCAGTGAAGACAGGGCAAATGGGGAGACCCAGTACTTC.

The V and J genes are TRBV9 and TRBJ2-2; 9 bases map to TRBD2. Germline V gives CDR1 SGDLS, CDR2 YYNGEE. The CDR3 covers 15 residues. The V gene end was trimmed by 4 bases and the J gene end by 6 bases; junction bases not matched to a gene: 7. For the CDR3, the DNA is TGTGCCAGCAGCCCGGGACTAGCTTCTGCCGGGGAGCTGTTTTTT. Amino acids: CASSPGLASAGELFF.

This clone has a single count. This sequence joins TRBV27 and TRBJ2-1; 12 positions match TRBD2. The CDR3 has 16 residues. Looked up from germline, CDR1 is MNHEY and CDR2 is SMNVEV (reference sequence). The CDR3 region has the DNA TGTGCGGTGGGACTAGCGGGCTTCAATGGAGTCGATGAGCAGTTCTTC. This codes for CAVGLAGFNGVDEQFF.

This clone was detected only a few times. The chain recombines TRBV7-8 with TRBJ2-7; possible D gene TRBD2, 5 bases. The CDR3 runs 14 residues. Germline V lookup: CDR1 SGHVS, CDR2 FQNEAQ. Trimming took off 3 bases at V and 3 bases at J, with 12 bases between the two ends. CDR3 protein: CASSLRALIYEQYF. CDR3 bases: TGTGCCAGCAGCTTGCGGGCCCTGATCTACGAGCAGTACTTC.

This CDR3 reads CASSLSRGQETQYF. The CDR3 bases are TGTGCCAGCAGCTTATCTCGGGGCCAAGAGACCCAGTACTTC. The chain combines TRBV7-3 with TRBJ2-5; D may be TRBD2 (5 bases). The CDR3 runs to 14 residues. Germline lookup yields CDR1 SGHTA and CDR2 FQGTGA. V gave up 2 bases and J gave up 1 base, with 8 bases separating them.

V is TRBV6-1 and J is TRBJ1-2; 8 positions agree with TRBD1. J gave up 4 bases and V 8 bases, and 9 bases lay outside the gene matches. The CDR3 sequence is 14 residues long. The germline gives CDR1 MNHNS, CDR2 SASEGT. The CDR3 sequence is CASGQQGQGYGYTF. CDR3 bases: TGTGCCAGCGGCCAACAAGGACAGGGCTATGGCTACACCTTC.

The chain employs TRBV6-4 and TRBJ1-1; D unresolved. Deletions cut 6 bases from V and 0 bases from J, with 11 bases between. The CDR3 covers 14 residues. CDR1 is MRHNA, CDR2 SNTAGT, per germline. For the CDR3, the DNA is TGTGCCAGCAGAACATCAGGAATGAACACTGAAGCTTTCTTT. Translating gives CASRTSGMNTEAFF.

V and J are TRBV19 and TRBJ1-1, with D possibly being TRBD1 (6 bases). Germline lookup yields CDR1 LNHDA and CDR2 SQIVND (reference sequence). CDR3 length equals 19 residues. The V end lost 0 bases, the J end lost 1 base, and 21 bases lay between the germline ends. This CDR3 is CASSIDRDKRGTWNTEAFF. The CDR3 DNA is TGTGCCAGTAGTATAGATCGGGATAAGAGGGGGACCTGGAACACTGAAGCTTTCTTT.